Presented here are 23 T cell receptor beta chains from one specimen sequenced in a study of T-cell memory formation after mild COVID-19. MiXCR was run by TCRdb on the 5' RACE reads, yielding one entry per CDR3 protein. The sample records 130,000 to 150,000 distinct CDR3 sequences, about 19% being singletons. Sequencing input: PBMCs or a T cell subset sorted from them (not recorded which). These receptors were taken from an adult woman who had mild COVID-19 (a few samples of this study predate the infection). Cell type and time point are not known.

The CDR3 nucleotides are TGTGCCAGCAGCCCTCGTAACGGCCGGGACAATGAGCAGTTCTTC. Amino acid sequence: CASSPRNGRDNEQFF. V and J are TRBV7-9 and TRBJ2-1; no reliable D call. The CDR3 is 15 residues long. CDR1 and CDR2 (germline): SEHNR, FQNEAQ (reference sequence). V was trimmed by 5 bases and J by 5 bases, leaving 16 bases between them. Full variable domain (outside the CDR3, taken from reference TRBV7-9 and TRBJ2-1): DTGVSQNPRHKITKRGQNVTFRCDPISEHNRLYWYRQTLGQGPEFLTYFQNEAQLEKSRLLSDRFSAERPKGSFSTLEIQRTEQGDSAMYLCASSPRNGRDNEQFFGPGTRLTVL.

A few counts support this clonotype. The chain couples TRBV2 to TRBJ1-2; D is undetermined. The CDR3 contains 13 residues. V lost 4 bases, J lost 1 base, and 7 bases lay in between. The V gene's germline CDR1 is SNHLY and CDR2 FYNNEI. CDR3 nucleotide sequence: TGTGCCAGCAGTGCACGGATTAACTATGGCTACACCTTC. Translated: CASSARINYGYTF.

The chain links TRBV6-5 to TRBJ1-6; D might be TRBD1 (6 bases). Germline values: CDR1 MNHEY, CDR2 SVGAGI. CDR3 size: 16 residues. Trimming removed 6 bases at V and 3 bases at J, with 15 bases between. Here the CDR3 DNA reads TGTGCCAGCAGAGCAGACAGGCAACACTATAATTCACCCCTCCACTTT. Its protein product is CASRADRQHYNSPLHF.

The rearrangement joins TRBV7-2 to TRBJ2-1; possibly TRBD1 for D (5 bases). From germline, CDR1 is SGHTA and CDR2 FQGNSA. V was pared by 5 bases and J by 0 bases, with 11 bases between. The CDR3 contains 15 residues. The CDR3 is CASSPPGPSYNEQFF. The CDR3 region has the DNA TGTGCCAGCAGCCCGCCAGGGCCCTCCTACAATGAGCAGTTCTTC.

This clonotype was observed at least ten times. V usage is TRBV7-3 and J usage is TRBJ2-5; weak D call: TRBD2 (6 bases). V lost 2 bases to trimming and J lost 2 bases, with 12 bases between them. This CDR3 has 15 amino acids. Germline V gene data show CDR1 as SGHTA and CDR2 as FQGTGA. The CDR3 spells CASSLSAGTQETQYF. The CDR3, as DNA: TGTGCCAGCAGCTTATCGGCGGGAACACAAGAGACCCAGTACTTC. The full variable domain, rest sourced from reference TRBV7-3 and TRBJ2-5, is GAGVSQTPSNKVTEKGKYVELRCDPISGHTALYWYRQSLGQGPEFLIYFQGTGAADDSGLPNDRFFAVRPEGSVSTLKIQRTERGDSAVYLCASSLSAGTQETQYFGPGTRLLVL.

This clonotype was found a few times. The V call is TRBV15, the J call TRBJ2-7, with TRBD1 identical over 8 bases. From germline, CDR1 is LNHNV and CDR2 YYDKDF (reference sequence). The CDR3 consists of 14 residues. The junction had 9 bases not matched to a gene; V was cut back by 5 bases and J by 6 bases. CDR3 nucleotides: TGTGCCACCAGCGGGGACAGGTGGTACGGCGAGCAGTACTTC. Its translation: CATSGDRWYGEQYF.

This clonotype appeared a single time. The rearrangement uses TRBV21-1 and TRBJ2-2. TRBV21-1 is a known pseudogene. The CDR3 is 14 amino acids. The CDR3 here is CASSKRLSLGELFF. The CDR3 nucleotides read TGTGCCAGCAGCAAACGACTTTCTCTTGGGGAGCTGTTTTTT.

This clonotype was observed a handful of times. CDR3 nucleotides: TGTGCCACTCGTGTGGGCGCTGGGTACGAGCAGTACTTC. Translated: CATRVGAGYEQYF. V usage is TRBV15 and J usage is TRBJ2-7; unclear D gene. Trimming shortened V by 9 bases and J by 4 bases, and 16 bases separated the two germline ends. Germline CDR1 is LNHNV and CDR2 is YYDKDF (reference sequence). The CDR3 totals 13 residues.

This clonotype has a handful of counts. The chain recombines TRBV7-3 with TRBJ2-1; 9 bases are shared with TRBD2. Germline CDR1 SGHTA, CDR2 FQGTGA. Germline trimming cut 5 bases from V and 13 bases from J; bases unmatched to any gene: 9. The CDR3 consists of 13 residues. CDR3 coding DNA: TGTGCCAGCAGCCTGCTAGCGGGGTCTGACCAGTTCTTC. Protein: CASSLLAGSDQFF.

The gene calls are TRBV6-2 or TRBV6-3 and TRBJ2-5, with TRBD2 as a possible D gene (6 bases). CDR1 MNHEY and CDR2 SVGEGT come from the germline V gene. Trimming pared 8 bases from V and 1 base from J, leaving 20 bases between. CDR3 length equals 16 residues. The CDR3 loop reads CASPTSGSGPQETQYF. The DNA of the CDR3 is TGTGCCAGCCCTACGTCGGGGAGCGGGCCCCAAGAGACCCAGTACTTC.

This chain joins TRBV12-3 or TRBV12-4 and TRBJ1-1; no reliable D call. V gave up 3 bases and J gave up 1 base, with 9 bases separating them. The CDR3 sequence is 14 residues long. CDR3 loop: CASSFPLQNTEAFF. As DNA, the CDR3 is TGTGCCAGCAGTTTCCCCCTCCAGAACACTGAAGCTTTCTTT.

In nucleotides, the CDR3 is TGCAGCGTCGCCACGGGGTATAATTCACCCCTCCACTTT. Translation: CSVATGYNSPLHF. J is TRBJ1-6 and V is TRBV29-1; D unclear. The CDR3 contains 13 residues. Germline V gene sequence: CDR1 SQVTM, CDR2 ANQGSEA. V gave up 6 bases and J gave up 4 bases, with 10 bases separating them.

This rearrangement joins TRBV7-2 to TRBJ2-3, with D perhaps TRBD1 (5 bases). Trimming stripped 3 bases from V and 2 bases from J, with 9 bases between. Per the germline V gene, CDR1 is SGHTA and CDR2 is FQGNSA. The CDR3 spans 14 residues. The CDR3 coding sequence is TGTGCCAGCAGCTTCGGCAGGGCCACAGATACGCAGTATTTT. Protein product: CASSFGRATDTQYF.

This clonotype turned up a few times. In DNA, the CDR3 is TGTGCCACCAGCAGACCCATGGGGCGATTGTTGAGGGGGGAGCAGTACTTC. Translating gives CATSRPMGRLLRGEQYF. The chain has TRBV15 and TRBJ2-7; the D gene is possibly TRBD1 (6 bases). CDR1 is LNHNV, CDR2 YYDKDF, per germline (reference sequence). The V end lost 2 bases, the J end lost 7 bases, and 24 bases lay between the germline ends. This CDR3 spans 17 amino acids.

This rearrangement joins TRBV27 to TRBJ2-3; TRBD1 matches at 9 bases. With 6 bases clipped from V and 0 bases from J, the junction kept 13 bases outside the gene matches. There are 18 residues in the CDR3. Germline V CDR1 and CDR2: MNHEY, SMNVEV (reference sequence). CDR3 bases: TGTGCCAGCAGACCCGGGACAGGGCAGTGGTCGAGCACAGATACGCAGTATTTT. Translated: CASRPGTGQWSSTDTQYF.

This clonotype was seen ten or more times. V is TRBV7-9 and J is TRBJ2-1; D unclear. The CDR3 is made up of 15 amino acids. CDR1 and CDR2 from the germline V gene are SEHNR and FQNEAQ (reference sequence). V lost 1 base to trimming and J lost 2 bases, with 9 bases between them. The CDR3 nucleotides are TGTGCCAGCAGCTTAGTTGGTGGGGCCTACAATGAGCAGTTCTTC. Protein product: CASSLVGGAYNEQFF.

This clonotype was counted a few times. CDR3 DNA sequence: TGTGCCAGCAGCTCTAGCGGGGGGGAGCTGTTTTTT. Translation: CASSSSGGELFF. The chain has TRBV7-6 and TRBJ2-2; 8 bases line up with TRBD2. This CDR3 spans 12 amino acids. With V trimmed by 4 bases and J by 8 bases, 0 bases remained unmatched. The V gene's germline CDR1 is SGHVS and CDR2 FNYEAQ. Filled out from reference TRBV7-6 and TRBJ2-2, the complete variable domain reads GAGVSQSPRYKVTKRGQDVALRCDPISGHVSLYWYRQALGQGPEFLTYFNYEAQQDKSGLPNDRFSAERPEGSISTLTIQRTEQRDSAMYRCASSSSGGELFFGEGSRLTVL.

The rearrangement uses TRBV12-3 or TRBV12-4 and TRBJ2-2, with no clear D. Trimming took 3 bases from V and 7 from J, leaving 6 bases between them. The CDR3 has 12 amino acids. In DNA form, the CDR3 reads TGTGCCAGCAGTTTTGGGGTCGGGGAGCTGTTTTTT. It yields the protein CASSFGVGELFF.

This clonotype was detected a few times. The chain links TRBV20-1 to TRBJ2-3, with 11 bases lining up with TRBD2. CDR3 length equals 13 residues. The V and J ends lost 6 bases and 6 bases, in that order; junction bases with no gene match: 5. CDR1 and CDR2 from the germline V gene are DFQATT and SNEGSKA (reference sequence). The CDR3 DNA is TGCAGTGCCCCGGCTAGCGGGAGGGATACGCAGTATTTT. Encoded protein: CSAPASGRDTQYF.

The V gene is TRBV12-5, the J gene TRBJ1-1; 9 bases map to TRBD1. CDR1 is LGHNT, CDR2 FRNRAP, per germline. J lost 0 bases, V lost 6 bases, and 8 bases had no gene match. CDR3 size: 16 residues. CDR3 nucleotide sequence: TGTGCTAGTGGACTTGACAGGGGGGCACTGAACACTGAAGCTTTCTTT. Its protein product is CASGLDRGALNTEAFF.

In its sample, this clonotype was seen a few times. The chain is built from TRBV5-1 and TRBJ2-7; tentative D call: TRBD2 (5 bases). Trimming stripped 3 bases from V and 2 bases from J, with 15 bases between. The germline V gene encodes CDR1 SGHRS and CDR2 YFSETQ. The CDR3 contains 15 residues. CDR3 residues: CASSSISGPAYEQYF. The CDR3 DNA sequence: TGCGCCAGCAGCTCTATCAGCGGACCCGCCTACGAGCAGTACTTC.

The chain has TRBV12-3 or TRBV12-4 and TRBJ1-1; the match to TRBD1 covers 7 bases. The CDR3 has 13 amino acids. Trimming at V came to 7 bases and at J to 3 bases, leaving 5 bases not matched to a gene. The CDR3 DNA is TGTGCCAGCACCCGGACAGGCGACACTGAAGCTTTCTTT. Protein: CASTRTGDTEAFF.

This clonotype was picked up a small number of times. This chain links TRBV5-1 with TRBJ1-6; a weak D match, TRBD1 (6 bases). The CDR3 totals 15 residues. With 4 bases removed from V and 7 bases from J, the gap between germline ends came to 15 bases. CDR1 SGHRS and CDR2 YFSETQ come from the germline V gene. CDR3 DNA: TGCGCCAGCAGCCCGTCGGGGGGCGGGAATTCACCCCTCCACTTT. As protein: CASSPSGGGNSPLHF.